The 18 T cell receptor beta chains listed next were all sequenced from one sample in a study of blood T cells in healthy people across ages (dated by TCRdb to the mid-2010s). Library preparation used 5' RACE. Instrument used: Illumina HiSeq 2500. A second PCR of about 6 to 11 cycles was run with a J-beta primer mix and a sample-barcoded 5' primer. The public reads were quality trimmed at Q25 with fastp and then assembled into clones with MiXCR by TCRdb, keeping productive beta chains. Every distinct CDR3 protein forms one entry, paired with its most common genes and DNA. This sample has around 500,000 distinct CDR3 sequences in its table, and under 55% of those were observed once. The ten largest clonotypes hold around 23% of the sample. The specimen was blood. These TCRs come from a man aged 80 or over in good health.

J is TRBJ2-5 and V is TRBV7-9; TRBD1 is a possible D gene (7 bases). From germline, CDR1 is SEHNR and CDR2 FQNEAQ (reference sequence). The CDR3 length is 13 residues. V was shortened by 4 bases and J by 11 bases, with 17 bases between the two germline ends. The CDR3 nucleotides read TGTGCCAGCAGCTCAGGGGGACTCTACGGGCAGTACTTC. This codes for CASSSGGLYGQYF.

Concerning this clonotype itself: At one end, the junction sequence differs from germline, possibly due to a read error. This chain joins TRBV5-1 and TRBJ2-1, with TRBD2 matching over 12 bases. The CDR3 spans 15 residues. CDR1 is SGHRS and CDR2 is YFSETQ in the germline V gene. CDR3: CAGSLRLAGVNEQFF. The CDR3 DNA reads as TGCGCCGGCAGCTTGCGACTAGCGGGAGTCAATGAGCAGTTCTTC.

This chain joins TRBV6-2 or TRBV6-3 and TRBJ2-7; 8 nucleotides agree with TRBD1. J was trimmed by 3 bases and V by 5 bases; bases with no gene match: 9. There are 15 residues in the CDR3. Germline V gene data show CDR1 as MNHEY and CDR2 as SVGEGT. The CDR3 here is CASSRWTGTIYEQYF. Here the CDR3 DNA reads TGTGCCAGCAGTCGCTGGACAGGGACGATCTACGAGCAGTACTTC.

This clonotype was counted a few times. The CDR3 loop is CSATQGYEQYF. CDR3 coding DNA: TGCAGTGCTACTCAAGGATACGAGCAGTACTTC. The gene calls are TRBV20-1 and TRBJ2-7; the D is unclear. Trimming took 4 bases from V and 4 from J, leaving 8 bases between them. CDR1 DFQATT and CDR2 SNEGSKA come from the germline V gene (reference sequence). The CDR3 runs 11 residues.

The V and J genes are TRBV29-1 and TRBJ2-7; D is perhaps TRBD1 (5 bases). The germline gives CDR1 SQVTM, CDR2 ANQGSEA. This CDR3 comprises 12 residues. V was trimmed by 4 bases and J by 7 bases, leaving 14 bases between them. The CDR3 nucleotides read TGCAGCGTTGTTCTCCAGGGCGGTGAGCAGTACTTC. Protein sequence: CSVVLQGGEQYF.

The gene calls are TRBV30 and TRBJ2-1, with D uncertain. This CDR3 region has 13 residues. The germline V gene has CDR1 GTSNPN and CDR2 SVGIG (reference sequence). Trimming took 3 bases from V and 6 from J, leaving 12 bases between them. The DNA of the CDR3 is TGTGCCTGGAGGGGCAGGATGACCAATGAGCAGTTCTTC. This translates into CAWRGRMTNEQFF. The full variable domain, its missing parts supplied by reference TRBV30 and TRBJ2-1, is SQTIHQWPATLVQPVGSPLSLECTVEGTSNPNLYWYRQAAGRGLQLLFYSVGIGQISSEVPQNLSASRPQDRQFILSSKKLLLSDSGFYLCAWRGRMTNEQFFGPGTRLTVL.

The chain joins TRBV5-1 to TRBJ1-1; 9 bases line up with TRBD1. The CDR3 loop spans 14 amino acids. V shed 7 bases and J 5 bases; nucleotides not matched to a gene: 9. Germline V lookup: CDR1 SGHRS, CDR2 YFSETQ. The CDR3 protein is CASHPQGATTEAFF. The CDR3 region has the DNA TGCGCCAGCCATCCACAGGGGGCCACGACTGAAGCTTTCTTT.

The chain links TRBV30 to TRBJ1-5; D is unclear. This CDR3 has 18 residues. Trimming stripped 0 bases from V and 3 bases from J, with 21 bases between. Germline CDR1 GTSNPN, CDR2 SVGIG (reference sequence). CDR3 DNA: TGTGCCTGGAGTGTACAGAGATCGGGGAGAGCACACAATCAGCCCCAGCATTTT. It encodes CAWSVQRSGRAHNQPQHF.

The chain carries TRBV20-1 and TRBJ2-7; TRBD2 aligns across 11 bases. The CDR3 is made up of 15 amino acids. Germline lookup yields CDR1 DFQATT and CDR2 SNEGSKA (reference sequence). V was clipped by 1 base and J by 2 bases; unmatched bases: 4. The CDR3 region is CSARGGLAEAYEQYF. CDR3 DNA sequence: TGCAGTGCTAGAGGGGGACTAGCGGAAGCCTACGAGCAGTACTTC.

The chain joins TRBV20-1 to TRBJ2-5; the D gene is possibly TRBD1 (6 bases). The V and J ends lost 6 bases and 1 base respectively, with 12 bases between them. CDR1 DFQATT and CDR2 SNEGSKA come from the germline V gene (reference sequence). The CDR3 totals 13 residues. CDR3 DNA sequence: TGCAGTGCAGATGGACAGACCCAAGAGACCCAGTACTTC. Its protein is CSADGQTQETQYF.

This clonotype was picked up many times. The genes are TRBV29-1 and TRBJ2-5; TRBD2 might be the D (5 bases). The CDR3 runs 11 residues. Trimming pared 2 bases from V and 5 bases from J, leaving 6 bases between. Germline V gene lookup returns CDR1 SQVTM and CDR2 ANQGSEA. The CDR3 region is CSVERRETQYF. Written as DNA, the CDR3 is TGCAGCGTTGAAAGGAGGGAGACCCAGTACTTC. Variable domain in full (rest from reference TRBV29-1 and TRBJ2-5): SAVISQKPSRDICQRGTSLTIQCQVDSQVTMMFWYRQQPGQSLTLIATANQGSEATYESGFVIDKFPISRPNLTFSTLTVSNMSPEDSSIYLCSVERRETQYFGPGTRLLVL.

Only a few counts were recorded for this clonotype. The chain is built from TRBV11-2 and TRBJ2-1; D may correspond to TRBD1 or TRBD2 (6 bases each). V was pared by 0 bases and J by 9 bases, with 15 bases between. The CDR3 runs 15 residues. CDR1 and CDR2 from the germline V gene are SGHAT and FQNNGV. The DNA for the CDR3 is TGTGCCAGCAGCTTAGATCTGGGGGGCCGCGGTGAGCAGTTCTTC. As protein: CASSLDLGGRGEQFF.

This clonotype was seen only a few times. The chain combines TRBV6-2 or TRBV6-3 with TRBJ2-5; 8 bases match TRBD2. V lost 3 bases, J lost 5 bases, and 8 bases stayed unmatched. The CDR3 is 15 residues long. Germline V gives CDR1 MNHEY, CDR2 SVGEGT. CDR3 loop: CASSYSAGEGETQYF. The CDR3 nucleotides read TGTGCCAGCAGTTATTCAGCGGGAGAGGGCGAGACCCAGTACTTC.

The J gene is TRBJ2-2, the V gene TRBV10-3; 8 nucleotides match TRBD1. The ends lost 6 bases at V and 7 bases at J; junction bases unmatched: 10. The CDR3 is 15 amino acids. CDR1 is ENHRY and CDR2 is SYGVKD in the germline V gene. CDR3 residues: CAISLGQGRIGELFF. In DNA, the CDR3 is TGTGCCATCAGCCTAGGACAGGGAAGGATCGGGGAGCTGTTTTTT.

This clonotype was observed many times. The V call is TRBV18, the J call TRBJ2-5, with D tentatively TRBD1 or TRBD2 (5 bases each). CDR3 length: 15 residues. V lost 0 bases, J lost 1 base, and 9 bases lay in between. Germline lookup yields CDR1 KGHSH and CDR2 LQKENI. CDR3 bases: TGTGCCAGCTCACCACCGTTTGGGGGCCAAGAGACCCAGTACTTC. It translates to CASSPPFGGQETQYF.

This clonotype was observed a handful of times. The chain links TRBV3-1 to TRBJ2-5; D is undetermined. The CDR3 is made up of 16 amino acids. Germline V gene sequence: CDR1 LGHDT, CDR2 YNNKEL (reference sequence). V was trimmed by 0 bases and J by 11 bases, leaving 22 bases between them. The CDR3 is CASSQDGPTHRGEQYF. In DNA, the CDR3 is TGTGCCAGCAGCCAAGACGGCCCCACCCACCGTGGTGAGCAGTACTTC.

The J gene is TRBJ1-2, the V gene TRBV9, with D perhaps matching TRBD1 (5 bases). Deletions cut 4 bases from V and 1 base from J, with 11 bases between. From germline, CDR1 is SGDLS and CDR2 YYNGEE. The CDR3 is made up of 14 amino acids. The CDR3 DNA reads as TGTGCCAGCAGCACAGGACCGTTTAACTATGGCTACACCTTC. This codes for CASSTGPFNYGYTF.

This clonotype appeared a few times. This chain links TRBV11-1 with TRBJ2-3; TRBD2 aligns across 11 bases. The V gene's germline CDR1 is SGHAT and CDR2 FQDESV (reference sequence). This CDR3 has 16 amino acids. V gave up 5 bases and J gave up 1 base; unmatched junction bases: 5. The CDR3 is CASSPPGLAGTDTQYF. In DNA, the CDR3 is TGTGCCAGCAGCCCTCCGGGACTAGCGGGCACAGATACGCAGTATTTT.